Sequencing of this T cell receptor beta chain was carried out in a study of vaccination and CD4 T cells after COVID-19. Study information: SARS-CoV-2, HCoV-NL63, HCoV-OC43 and HCoV-229E supplied the overlapping spike peptides used to stimulate cells. Cultures acting as controls obtained a CEFX pool, an HIV-1 Nef pool, or no peptide. Study-level results: Median SARS-CoV-2-reactive clonotype numbers rose nonsignificantly, about 20 to 38.

At the Johns Hopkins FTIC core, DNA taken from cultured CD4+ T cells was sequenced by way of the Oncomine TCR Beta short-read assay. TCRdb recomputed calls from the PCR reads with MiXCR, one row per CDR3 protein. The sample contains 17,000 or so distinct CDR3 sequences, 55% of which appear only once. Germline lookup yields CDR1 MNHEY and CDR2 SVGAGI. Trimming took off 2 bases at V and 4 bases at J, with 8 bases between the two ends. The CDR3 consists of 13 residues. Treatment reported: approximately 11-day PBMC culture with coronavirus spike peptide pools or control peptides (ViraFEST assay). Details on this clonotype: The antigen is undetermined.

This receptor was taken from a human donor who had recovered from COVID-19. Source material: CD4+ T cells from blood, cultured in vitro. The V and J genes are TRBV6-5 and TRBJ1-1; D might be TRBD1 (6 bases). CDR3 residues: CASSYLDSTEAFF. In nucleotides, the CDR3 is TGTGCCAGCAGTTACCTGGACAGCACTGAAGCTTTCTTT.